The 8 T cell receptor beta chains below were found in one sample sequenced in a study of cytomegalovirus exposure and HLA in healthy donors. Amplification used 60 Vbeta primers and 13 Jbeta primers. TCRdb keeps only in-frame clones here, not all; method: immunoSEQ multiplex PCR. The data hold around 160,000 clones, with roughly 80% observed a single time. The sample taken for sequencing was PBMCs. These receptors originate from a man aged 35-49 years in good health and CMV-seropositive.

A word on this clone: Other DNA sequences in this specimen translate into the identical CDR3. The V and J genes are TRBV7-9 and TRBJ2-1, with TRBD2 as a possible D gene (6 bases). The germline gives CDR1 SEHNR, CDR2 FQNEAQ (reference sequence). The CDR3 runs 17 residues. V was clipped by 4 bases and J by 3 bases, with 19 bases between them. The CDR3 spells CASSSKPRETSYNEQFF. Written as DNA, the CDR3 is TGTGCCAGCAGCTCAAAACCCCGGGAGACCAGCTACAATGAGCAGTTCTTC.

This chain links TRBV30 with TRBJ1-4; D call uncertain. The CDR3 is 14 residues long. CDR1 GTSNPN and CDR2 SVGIG come from the germline V gene (reference sequence). The ends were cut back, 2 bases at V and 4 bases at J, with 11 bases in the middle. CDR3 protein: CAWSPLSYNEKLFF. In DNA form, the CDR3 reads TGTGCCTGGAGTCCTCTCTCCTATAATGAAAAACTGTTTTTT.

The V gene is TRBV27, the J gene TRBJ2-7; TRBD1 might be the D (5 bases). Germline V gene sequence: CDR1 MNHEY, CDR2 SMNVEV (reference sequence). V was shortened by 3 bases and J by 9 bases, with 15 bases between the two germline ends. The length of the CDR3 is 13 residues. The CDR3 coding sequence is TGTGCCAGCAGTTTTCGGCCAGGGCAATGGCAGTACTTC. This codes for CASSFRPGQWQYF.

There are a few counts of this clone. CDR3 DNA: TGTGCCAGCAGATTAGGGGATCATCAGCCCCAGCATTTT. Its translation: CASRLGDHQPQHF. This chain connects TRBV25-1 to TRBJ1-5, with a possible D match to TRBD1 (5 bases). This CDR3 comprises 13 residues. With 6 bases removed from V and 5 bases from J, the gap between germline ends came to 11 bases. CDR1 MGHDK and CDR2 SYGVNS come from the germline V gene.

The gene calls are TRBV30 and TRBJ1-5, with 10 nucleotides matching TRBD1. The CDR3 is 15 amino acids. CDR1 and CDR2 (germline): GTSNPN, SVGIG (reference sequence). V shed 3 bases and J 3 bases; nucleotides not matched to a gene: 5. CDR3 loop: CAWRAGTGANQPQHF. As DNA, the CDR3 is TGTGCCTGGAGGGCCGGGACAGGGGCCAATCAGCCCCAGCATTTT.

The V and J genes are TRBV9 and TRBJ2-2; 7 bases are a match to TRBD2. V shed 0 bases and J 6 bases; nucleotides not matched to a gene: 14. There are 18 residues in the CDR3. Germline loops: CDR1 SGDLS, CDR2 YYNGEE. For the CDR3, the DNA is TGTGCCAGCAGCGTAGGAGTGGGGAGGGCCTTTTTACCCGGGGAGCTGTTTTTT. Translating gives CASSVGVGRAFLPGELFF.

This chain joins TRBV5-4 and TRBJ2-7; D might be TRBD2 (6 bases). Trimming shortened V by 2 bases and J by 0 bases, and 12 bases separated the two germline ends. Germline V CDR1 and CDR2: SGHNT, YYREEE (reference sequence). The CDR3 is 15 residues long. CDR3 nucleotide sequence: TGTGCCAGCAGCTTAGGAGGGGAAAGCTCCTACGAGCAGTACTTC. This translates into CASSLGGESSYEQYF.

V usage is TRBV6-5 and J usage is TRBJ1-6; 8 bases are shared with TRBD1. V shed 0 bases and J 7 bases; nucleotides not matched to a gene: 5. The V gene's germline CDR1 is MNHEY and CDR2 SVGAGI. The CDR3 covers 16 residues. The CDR3 DNA reads TGTGCCAGCAGTTACTCGAGGACAGGGTCGAATTCACCCCTCCACTTT. Its translation: CASSYSRTGSNSPLHF.